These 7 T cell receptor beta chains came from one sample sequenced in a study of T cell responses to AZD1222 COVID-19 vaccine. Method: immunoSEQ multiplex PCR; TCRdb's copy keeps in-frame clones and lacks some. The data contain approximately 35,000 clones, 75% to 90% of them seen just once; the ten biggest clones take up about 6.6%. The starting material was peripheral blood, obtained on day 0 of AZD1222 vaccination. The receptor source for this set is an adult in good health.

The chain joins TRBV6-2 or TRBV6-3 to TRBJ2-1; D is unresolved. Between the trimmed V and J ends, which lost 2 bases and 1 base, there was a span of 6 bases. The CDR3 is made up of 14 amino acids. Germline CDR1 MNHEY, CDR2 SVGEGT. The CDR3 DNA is TGTGCCAGCAGTTACCCGTCATCCTACAATGAGCAGTTCTTC. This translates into CASSYPSSYNEQFF.

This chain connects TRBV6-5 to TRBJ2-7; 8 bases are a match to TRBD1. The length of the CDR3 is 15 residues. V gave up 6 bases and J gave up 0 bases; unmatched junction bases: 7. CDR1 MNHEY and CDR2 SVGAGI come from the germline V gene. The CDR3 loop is CASRTGALSSYEQYF. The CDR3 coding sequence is TGTGCCAGCAGGACAGGGGCCCTGAGCTCCTACGAGCAGTACTTC.

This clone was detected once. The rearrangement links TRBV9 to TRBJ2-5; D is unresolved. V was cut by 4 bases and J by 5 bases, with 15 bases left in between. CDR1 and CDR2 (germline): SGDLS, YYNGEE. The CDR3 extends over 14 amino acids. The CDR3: CASSFGSRDETQYF. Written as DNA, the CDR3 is TGTGCCAGCAGCTTCGGGTCCCGAGACGAGACCCAGTACTTC.

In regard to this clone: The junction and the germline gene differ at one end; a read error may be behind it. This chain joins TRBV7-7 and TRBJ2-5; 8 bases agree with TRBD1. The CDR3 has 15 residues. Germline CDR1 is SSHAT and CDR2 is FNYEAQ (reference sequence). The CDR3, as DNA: TGTGCTAGCAGCACGCGACAGGGGCCCCAAGAGACCCAGTACTTC. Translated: CASSTRQGPQETQYF.

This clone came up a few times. CDR3 loop: CASGGVEDQPQHF. CDR3 bases: TGTGCCTCCGGGGGGGTGGAAGATCAGCCCCAGCATTTT. The chain carries TRBV28 and TRBJ1-5; TRBD1 is a possible D gene (5 bases). V was trimmed by 11 bases and J by 5 bases, leaving 16 bases between them. The CDR3 spans 13 residues. Germline V gives CDR1 MDHEN, CDR2 SYDVKM.

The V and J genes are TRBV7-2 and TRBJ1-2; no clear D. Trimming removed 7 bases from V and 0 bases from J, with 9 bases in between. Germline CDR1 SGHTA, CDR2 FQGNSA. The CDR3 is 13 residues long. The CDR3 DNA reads TGTGCCAGCAACCTACAGACTAACTATGGCTACACCTTC. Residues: CASNLQTNYGYTF.

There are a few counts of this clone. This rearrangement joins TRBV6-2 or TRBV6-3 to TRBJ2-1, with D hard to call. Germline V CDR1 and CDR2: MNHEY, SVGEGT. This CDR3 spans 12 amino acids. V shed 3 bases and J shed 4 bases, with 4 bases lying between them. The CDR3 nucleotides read TGTGCCAGCAGTTATGGATACAATGAGCAGTTCTTC. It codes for CASSYGYNEQFF.